The 12 T cell receptor beta chains given below trace back to one sample, sequenced in a study of blood T cell repertoires in COVID-19. Measured with immunoSEQ multiplex PCR; TCRdb has only the in-frame clones, and not every one. The table includes some 220,000 clones, around 80% detected once. Material for sequencing was peripheral blood. These TCRs come from a human donor in a cohort sampled during active COVID-19.

This clone was found once. V and J are TRBV23-1 and TRBJ2-4, with 7 bases fitting TRBD2. TRBV23-1 is reported as an ORF; its role is uncertain. The CDR3 spans 11 residues. J was trimmed by 8 bases and V by 11 bases; bases with no gene match: 6. In DNA, the CDR3 is TGCGCCGGAAAAGGGAGGGACATTCAGTACTTC. Encoded protein: CAGKGRDIQYF.

This chain connects TRBV11-2 to TRBJ1-1; TRBD1 might be the D (5 bases). This CDR3 comprises 18 residues. Germline assignment: CDR1 SGHAT and CDR2 FQNNGV. V gave up 3 bases and J gave up 1 base, with 21 bases separating them. In DNA form, the CDR3 reads TGTGCCAGCAGCTTTTTGGGTGGGGGAGGGTCGAAGAACACTGAAGCTTTCTTT. Its translation is CASSFLGGGGSKNTEAFF.

The rearrangement joins TRBV19 to TRBJ2-7; the D gene is possibly TRBD2 (6 bases). The ends were cut back, 10 bases at V and 2 bases at J, with 15 bases in the middle. The CDR3 contains 13 residues. Germline CDR1 reads LNHDA; CDR2 reads SQIVND (reference sequence). CDR3 loop: CATAPGGTYEQYF. DNA for the CDR3: TGTGCCACCGCGCCCGGGGGAACCTACGAGCAGTACTTC.

This chain uses TRBV11-2 with TRBJ1-6; D not certain. Germline V gene data show CDR1 as SGHAT and CDR2 as FQNNGV. The V gene lost 5 bases and the J gene lost 0 bases, with 20 bases spanning the gap. The CDR3 is 19 amino acids. This CDR3 reads CASSQVRRTLSSYNSPLHF. The CDR3 nucleotides are TGTGCCAGCAGCCAAGTTCGGCGGACTCTGAGCTCCTATAATTCACCCCTCCACTTT.

The genes are TRBV4-1 and TRBJ2-3, with TRBD2 as a possible D gene (5 bases). CDR1 and CDR2 (germline): MGHRA, YSYEKL. The germline V and J ends were trimmed by 2 bases and 2 bases, with 8 bases remaining between them. The CDR3 totals 14 residues. The chain's CDR3 is CASSQSEDTDTQYF. The CDR3 coding sequence is TGCGCCAGCAGCCAATCGGAGGACACAGATACGCAGTATTTT.

This clone occurred once. This chain links TRBV24-1 with TRBJ1-5, with D tentatively TRBD1 (6 bases). There are 15 residues in the CDR3. CDR1 is KGHDR, CDR2 SFDVKD, per germline. Trimming took 4 bases from V and 7 from J, leaving 16 bases between them. The chain's CDR3 is CATSDSQGYDQPQHF. The DNA for the CDR3 is TGTGCCACCAGTGACTCTCAGGGGTATGACCAGCCCCAGCATTTT.

The chain carries TRBV18 and TRBJ1-1; 8 nucleotides line up with TRBD1. Germline CDR1 KGHSH, CDR2 LQKENI. Unmatched junction bases numbered 7, after V lost 0 bases and J lost 4 bases. The CDR3 sequence is 16 residues long. The CDR3 reads CASSPPDRALPTEAFF. In DNA form, the CDR3 reads TGTGCCAGCTCACCACCGGACAGGGCCCTCCCCACTGAAGCTTTCTTT.

This chain links TRBV6-2 or TRBV6-3 with TRBJ1-1, with D unclear. Trimming cost V 2 bases and J 8 bases, with 9 bases left between them. The CDR3 runs to 12 residues. Germline assignment: CDR1 MNHEY and CDR2 SVGEGT. CDR3 protein: CASSYRAGEAFF. Here the CDR3 DNA reads TGTGCCAGCAGTTACAGGGCGGGGGAAGCTTTCTTT.

As DNA, the CDR3 is TGTGCCAGCAGCTTAACTAGTCACCAAGAGACCCAGTACTTC. It yields the protein CASSLTSHQETQYF. The chain combines TRBV7-2 with TRBJ2-5, with D perhaps matching TRBD2 (5 bases). Germline V lookup: CDR1 SGHTA, CDR2 FQGNSA. The V end lost 2 bases, the J end lost 0 bases, and 7 bases lay between the germline ends. The CDR3 extends over 14 amino acids.

This clone was seen a handful of times. V usage is TRBV21-1 and J usage is TRBJ1-4; the table calls TRBD1, which could not be checked here. TRBV21-1 is shown as a pseudogene. This CDR3 is 15 amino acids long. The CDR3 nucleotides are TGTGCCAGCAGCAAAGCAGAAGGGGCGCAGGAAAAACTGTTTTTT. This translates into CASSKAEGAQEKLFF.

The chain recombines TRBV4-1 with TRBJ1-5; 8 positions match TRBD1. V dropped 4 bases and J dropped 2; count of bases not matched to a gene: 10. The germline gives CDR1 MGHRA, CDR2 YSYEKL. This CDR3 is 17 amino acids long. The CDR3 spells CASSLQTGAFGNQPQHF. CDR3 nucleotide sequence: TGCGCCAGCAGCCTTCAGACAGGGGCATTTGGCAATCAGCCCCAGCATTTT.

In the case of this clone: Other DNA variants within this sample encode the same CDR3. The V call is TRBV5-4, the J call TRBJ2-1, with D tentatively TRBD2 (5 bases). The CDR3 sequence is 12 residues long. Between the trimmed V and J ends, which lost 0 bases and 7 bases, there was a span of 5 bases. Germline CDR1 reads SGHNT; CDR2 reads YYREEE (reference sequence). CDR3 residues: CASSLGGNEQFF. DNA of the CDR3: TGTGCCAGCAGCTTGGGAGGGAATGAGCAGTTCTTC.